The text below deals with one T cell receptor (beta chain). Sequencing was performed with immunoSEQ multiplex PCR; in TCRdb, only in-frame clones are kept and a portion is missing. This table holds some 450,000 clones, around 90% found once. The source of the sample is a study of blood T cell repertoires in COVID-19. Input material: peripheral blood. This TCR was recovered from a man in his late teens or twenties with COVID-19, enrolled during active disease.

CDR3 sequence: CAWSGNQGRNEKLFF. The CDR3 DNA reads TGTGCCTGGAGTGGCAATCAGGGCAGAAATGAAAAACTGTTTTTT. The J gene is TRBJ1-4, the V gene TRBV30; D is possibly TRBD1 (5 bases). Germline V gene sequence: CDR1 GTSNPN, CDR2 SVGIG (reference sequence). The CDR3 is 15 residues long. Between the trimmed V and J ends, which lost 1 base and 5 bases, there was a span of 14 bases.